This TCR beta chain was profiled in a study of neurological immune-mediated disorders. The study built unsorted libraries from 2 million PBMCs kept at -80 C. This clonotype was observed at least ten times. Its matching antigen is unknown. Findings of the study overall: Subjects shared no identical expanded-clone CDR3 amino acid sequences, suggesting private TCR-beta repertoires in all groups. Phylogenetic analysis grouped 18 of 34 multiple sclerosis patients' repertoires together, suggesting a possible repertoire signature.

In TCRdb, the 5' RACE reads were re-called with MiXCR into one record per CDR3 protein. The sample gives just under 60,000 distinct CDR3 sequences, roughly 3.5% of which show up once; around 3.1% is in the top ten. The CDR3 contains 12 residues. Germline loops: CDR1 ENHRY, CDR2 SYGVKD. Trimming stripped 8 bases from V and 5 bases from J, with 13 bases between. The sample comprised PBMCs. This clonotype was sampled from a woman in her 30s with multiple sclerosis. The rearrangement joins TRBV10-3 to TRBJ2-7; D is perhaps TRBD1 or TRBD2 (6 bases each). The CDR3 bases are TGTGCCATCGGACGGGGGCCGGACGAGCAGTACTTC. The encoded protein is CAIGRGPDEQYF.